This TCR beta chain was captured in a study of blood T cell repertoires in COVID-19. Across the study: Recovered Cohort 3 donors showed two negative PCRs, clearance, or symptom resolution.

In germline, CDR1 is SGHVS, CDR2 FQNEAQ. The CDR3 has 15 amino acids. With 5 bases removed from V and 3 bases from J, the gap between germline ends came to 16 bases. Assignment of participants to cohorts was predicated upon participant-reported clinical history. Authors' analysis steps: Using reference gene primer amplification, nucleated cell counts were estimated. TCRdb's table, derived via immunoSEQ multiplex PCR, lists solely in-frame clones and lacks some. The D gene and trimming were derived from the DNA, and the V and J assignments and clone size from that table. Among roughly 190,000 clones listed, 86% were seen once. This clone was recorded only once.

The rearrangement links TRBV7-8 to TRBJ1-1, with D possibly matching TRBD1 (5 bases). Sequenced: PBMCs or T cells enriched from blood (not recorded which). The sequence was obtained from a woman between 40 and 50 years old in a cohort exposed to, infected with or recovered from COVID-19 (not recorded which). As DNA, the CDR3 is TGTGCCAGCAGCCAACCAAGGGGTTTCGACACTGAAGCTTTCTTT. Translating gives CASSQPRGFDTEAFF. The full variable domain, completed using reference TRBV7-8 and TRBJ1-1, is GAGVSQSPRYKVAKRGQDVALRCDPISGHVSLFWYQQALGQGPEFLTYFQNEAQLDKSGLPSDRFFAERPEGSVSTLKIQRTQQEDSAVYLCASSQPRGFDTEAFFGQGTRLTVV.